This T cell receptor beta chain came from a study of early T cells in non-severe SARS-CoV-2 infection. Across the study: The chains were unpaired, and the sequenced material was bulk RNA from unsorted whole blood.

Unmatched junction bases numbered 9, after V lost 4 bases and J lost 5 bases. This CDR3 contains 15 residues. The germline V gene has CDR1 SGHRS and CDR2 YFSETQ. Unique molecular identifiers were added to individual cDNA molecules. TCRdb fed the 5' RACE reads into MiXCR, producing one record per CDR3 protein. The top ten hold about 4.7% of the sample, which has about 63,000 distinct CDR3 sequences, about an eighth seen once. The sample holds many counts of this clonotype. This chain links TRBV5-1 with TRBJ1-2; TRBD1 matches 9 bases. This TCR was sampled from an adult who was a healthcare worker with PCR-confirmed SARS-CoV-2 infection or an uninfected control (not recorded which). Sequenced sample: whole blood. As DNA, the CDR3 is TGCGCCAGCAGCCCCGGGGACAGGGAGAATTATGGCTACACCTTC. As protein: CASSPGDRENYGYTF. Looking up the rest from reference TRBV5-1 and TRBJ1-2 gives the full variable domain: KAGVTQTPRYLIKTRGQQVTLSCSPISGHRSVSWYQQTPGQGLQFLFEYFSETQRNKGNFPGRFSGRQFSNSRSEMNVSTLELGDSALYLCASSPGDRENYGYTFGSGTRLTVV.